The following is a T cell receptor (beta chain) sequence with its context. This record comes from a study of blood T cell repertoires in COVID-19. Per the original data handling: Reference gene primer amplification gave nucleated cell count estimates. TCRdb's copy holds only in-frame clones and misses some; the assay was immunoSEQ multiplex PCR. D and trimming were read from the DNA, whereas the V and J calls and clone size are those reported in that table. The sample has about 140,000 clones, around 84% seen once. CDR1 is SGHAT and CDR2 is FQNNGV in the germline V gene. This CDR3 is built from 18 residues. Germline trimming cut 5 bases from V and 3 bases from J; bases unmatched to any gene: 14.

The V gene is TRBV11-2, the J gene TRBJ1-4; 8 bases are shared with TRBD1. The source material was peripheral blood. The sequence came from a man aged 60-69 years with active or convalescent COVID-19. The CDR3 bases are TGTGCCAGCAGCCAAAGAGCGGACAGGGTGAGGGCTAATGAAAAACTGTTTTTT. The encoded protein is CASSQRADRVRANEKLFF.